This is a list of T cell receptor beta chains from one sample in a study of cytomegalovirus exposure and HLA in healthy donors. TCRdb keeps only in-frame clones here, not all; method: immunoSEQ multiplex PCR. The sample includes about 110,000 clones, nearly 80% of them seen just once. Sample: PBMCs. The receptors originated from a man aged 25 to 45 in good health and CMV-seronegative. CDR3s include the opening cysteine and the closing phenylalanine or tryptophan. A D gene is named only where the DNA matches it firmly. Clone size is stated in some rows and not others, as once, few, many or a class when expanded.

j_call,d_call,v_call,clone_size,cdr3_aa,cdr3_nt
TRBJ2-7,TRBD1,TRBV6-5,.,CASSYSRQGAFYEQYF,TGTGCCAGCAGTTACTCACGACAGGGAGCATTCTACGAGCAGTACTTC
TRBJ1-2,TRBD1,TRBV19,.,CASSTQQGIRGYTF,TGTGCCAGTAGTACACAACAGGGGATTCGAGGCTACACCTTC
TRBJ1-1,.,TRBV5-4,once,CASSLEGVGTEAFF,TGTGCCAGCAGCTTGGAGGGGGTGGGCACTGAAGCTTTCTTT
TRBJ2-7,TRBD2,TRBV27,.,CASSRDLAGGRYEQYF,TGTGCCAGCAGTCGGGACCTAGCGGGGGGGAGATACGAGCAGTACTTC
TRBJ2-7,.,TRBV5-4,.,CASREGPIAYEQYF,TGTGCCAGCAGGGAGGGTCCAATAGCCTACGAGCAGTACTTC
TRBJ2-5,TRBD2,TRBV4-3,.,CASSQLLAEGETQYF,TGCGCCAGCAGCCAACTCCTAGCGGAGGGGGAGACCCAGTACTTC
TRBJ1-1,.,TRBV2,.,CASEVDTEAFF,TGTGCCAGCGAGGTGGACACTGAAGCTTTCTTT
TRBJ1-5,.,TRBV19,.,CASRLDRVRQPQHF,TGTGCCAGTCGTTTGGACAGAGTCAGGCAGCCCCAGCATTTT
TRBJ2-2,.,TRBV15,once,CATSNEITNTGELFF,TGTGCCACCAGCAACGAGATTACGAACACCGGGGAGCTGTTTTTT
TRBJ2-3,TRBD2,TRBV9,.,CASSARLAGVSTDTQYF,TGTGCCAGCAGCGCACGACTAGCGGGGGTTAGCACAGATACGCAGTATTTT
TRBJ1-2,.,TRBV11-2,once,CASSLQQQGWSGYTF,TGTGCCAGCAGCCTACAACAACAGGGTTGGAGCGGCTACACCTTC
TRBJ2-1,TRBD2,TRBV11-3,.,CASSKLAGGHNEQFF,TGTGCCAGCAGCAAATTGGCGGGAGGTCACAATGAGCAGTTCTTC
TRBJ1-5,.,TRBV4-3,.,CASSQAGSNQPQHF,TGCGCCAGCAGCCAAGCAGGGAGCAATCAGCCCCAGCATTTT
TRBJ1-4,.,TRBV9,.,CASSVGPIEKLFF,TGTGCCAGCAGCGTAGGGCCGATTGAAAAACTGTTTTTT
TRBJ2-7,.,TRBV7-9,.,CASSSGVYEQYF,TGTGCCAGCAGCTCAGGGGTTTACGAGCAGTACTTC
TRBJ1-5,.,TRBV9,.,CASSAGQSQPQHF,TGTGCCAGCAGCGCAGGACAGTCTCAGCCCCAGCATTTT
TRBJ2-1,.,TRBV27,.,CASSFERATIAEQFF,TGTGCCAGCAGTTTCGAGCGGGCCACCATAGCTGAGCAGTTCTTC
TRBJ1-4,.,TRBV9,.,CASSVGGINEKLFF,TGTGCCAGCAGCGTCGGCGGTATTAATGAAAAACTGTTTTTT
TRBJ1-2,.,TRBV7-9,.,CASSLGHPTNYGYTF,TGTGCCAGCAGCTTAGGACACCCAACTAACTATGGCTACACCTTC
TRBJ2-2,.,TRBV7-2,.,CASSLRLQTAGELFF,TGTGCCAGCAGCTTGAGGCTCCAAACTGCCGGGGAGCTGTTTTTT
TRBJ1-4,.,TRBV6-5,.,CASSWTPTNEKLFF,TGTGCCAGCAGTTGGACTCCAACTAATGAAAAACTGTTTTTT
TRBJ1-2,TRBD1,TRBV2,.,CASSEDRDKNYGYTF,TGTGCCAGCAGCGAAGACAGGGACAAAAACTATGGCTACACCTTC
TRBJ2-5,.,TRBV9,.,CASSVAGGEAETQYF,TGTGCCAGCAGCGTAGCCGGTGGGGAGGCAGAGACCCAGTACTTC
TRBJ1-1,TRBD1,TRBV4-1,.,CASSRKIGPDRDTEAFF,TGCGCCAGCAGCCGGAAAATCGGGCCGGACAGGGACACTGAAGCTTTCTTT
TRBJ2-1,TRBD1,TRBV15,.,CATSSRWGTESNEQFF,TGTGCCACCAGCAGCCGGTGGGGGACAGAGAGCAATGAGCAGTTCTTC
TRBJ1-1,TRBD1,TRBV6-5,.,CASSPGTVLNTEAFF,TGTGCCAGCAGTCCTGGGACAGTGCTGAACACTGAAGCTTTCTTT
TRBJ2-5,.,TRBV9,once,CASSAHIGTWEETQYF,TGTGCCAGCAGCGCTCATATCGGGACATGGGAAGAGACCCAGTACTTC
TRBJ1-1,TRBD1,TRBV10-3,.,CAISPGGNTEAFF,TGTGCCATCAGCCCAGGGGGGAACACTGAAGCTTTCTTT
TRBJ1-1,.,TRBV18,.,CASSQGQNTEAFF,TGTGCCAGCTCACAGGGACAGAACACTGAAGCTTTCTTT
TRBJ1-2,.,TRBV6-5,.,CASSYTDRGFYGYTF,TGTGCCAGCAGTTACACGGATAGGGGTTTCTATGGCTACACCTTC
TRBJ2-7,TRBD2,TRBV6-1,.,CATTQGLRGVYEQYF,TGTGCCACCACCCAGGGCTTGCGGGGGGTCTACGAGCAGTACTTC
TRBJ1-2,.,TRBV30,once,CARRRGTDRPFKYGYTF,TGTGCCAGAAGACGCGGGACGGATAGACCCTTTAAGTATGGCTACACCTTC
TRBJ2-3,TRBD2,TRBV7-9,.,CASSLASGGIRDTQYF,TGTGCCAGCAGCTTGGCTAGCGGGGGGATTAGGGATACGCAGTATTTT
TRBJ2-1,TRBD2,TRBV7-9,.,CASSLAGGGRDKNEQFF,TGTGCCAGCAGCTTAGCCGGCGGTGGGAGGGATAAAAATGAGCAGTTCTTC
TRBJ1-2,.,TRBV27,.,CASSPDSRNAYTF,TGTGCCAGCAGTCCGGACAGTCGTAATGCCTACACCTTC
TRBJ1-5,.,TRBV19,.,CASSILTALSDQPQHF,TGTGCCAGTAGTATTTTGACAGCCCTTTCCGATCAGCCCCAGCATTTT
TRBJ2-7,.,TRBV11-2,.,CAIRQKASYEQYF,TGTGCCATCCGACAGAAAGCCAGCTACGAGCAGTACTTC
TRBJ1-4,TRBD1,TRBV10-3,few,CAISESTSGQYFEKLFF,TGTGCCATCAGTGAGTCGACTTCGGGACAGTACTTTGAAAAACTGTTTTTT
TRBJ1-3,TRBD1,TRBV19,.,CASSATGVPGNTIYF,TGTGCCAGTAGCGCAACAGGGGTGCCTGGAAACACCATATATTTT
TRBJ1-3,.,TRBV2,few,CASSEQGHSGNTIYF,TGTGCCAGCAGTGAACAGGGTCACTCTGGAAACACCATATATTTT
TRBJ1-1,.,TRBV7-9,.,CASSLGGAVGTEAFF,TGTGCCAGCAGCTTAGGTGGGGCGGTGGGGACTGAAGCTTTCTTT
TRBJ2-7,TRBD1,TRBV5-1,once,CASSQDRTYEQYF,TGCGCCAGCAGCCAGGACAGGACCTACGAGCAGTACTTC
TRBJ1-5,.,TRBV19,.,CASKTSGGSNQPQHF,TGTGCCAGTAAAACGAGCGGGGGGTCTAATCAGCCCCAGCATTTT
TRBJ1-1,.,TRBV9,.,CASSLQGMNTEAFF,TGTGCCAGCAGCTTACAGGGTATGAACACTGAAGCTTTCTTT
TRBJ2-1,.,TRBV19,.,CASSIQGRNEQFF,TGTGCCAGTAGTATACAGGGGCGCAATGAGCAGTTCTTC
TRBJ2-3,TRBD2,TRBV19,.,CASSIGFVGGIDTQYF,TGTGCCAGTAGTATCGGATTCGTGGGAGGGATAGATACGCAGTATTTT
TRBJ2-5,TRBD1,TRBV5-4,.,CASSFVLGQGAGETQYF,TGTGCCAGCAGCTTCGTCCTGGGACAGGGGGCCGGGGAGACCCAGTACTTC
TRBJ2-7,TRBD2,TRBV7-9,few,CASSFRAGGMEQYF,TGTGCCAGCAGCTTTAGAGCGGGGGGAATGGAGCAGTACTTC
TRBJ1-1,TRBD1,TRBV5-6,.,CASSGSGTGRAEAFF,TGTGCCAGCAGCGGGTCCGGGACAGGTCGAGCTGAAGCTTTCTTT
TRBJ1-1,TRBD1,TRBV7-2,.,CASSLNRGNTEAFF,TGTGCCAGCAGCTTAAACAGGGGTAACACTGAAGCTTTCTTT
TRBJ1-4,TRBD1,TRBV5-1,.,CASSPTGGEEKLFF,TGCGCCAGCAGCCCGACAGGGGGGGAGGAAAAACTGTTTTTT
TRBJ2-1,TRBD2,TRBV19,.,CASKTSDYNEQFF,TGTGCCAGTAAAACTAGCGACTACAATGAGCAGTTCTTC
TRBJ2-1,TRBD1,TRBV30,.,CAWSTGTGDNEQFF,TGTGCCTGGAGCACCGGGACAGGGGACAATGAGCAGTTCTTC
TRBJ1-1,.,TRBV7-8,.,CASSLGPRGAGTEAFF,TGTGCCAGCAGCTTAGGCCCCCGTGGGGCCGGGACTGAAGCTTTCTTT
TRBJ2-7,.,TRBV28,.,CASQGLNEQYF,TGTGCCAGCCAGGGGTTAAACGAGCAGTACTTC